This T cell receptor beta chain was recovered during a study of cytomegalovirus exposure and HLA in healthy donors. Study-wide points: In a later analysis, at a false discovery rate of 0.05, about 15,000 TCR beta sequences were associated with HLA alleles.

The CDR3 is made up of 15 amino acids. V was pared by 11 bases and J by 0 bases, with 19 bases between. Germline V gene data show CDR1 as MNHNS and CDR2 as SASEGT. It was with 60 Vbeta and 13 Jbeta primers that the PCR ran. Using immunoSEQ multiplex PCR, the repertoire was profiled, and TCRdb retains in-frame clones only, with some absent. The sample yields 150,000 to 200,000 clones, roughly 83% seen once. To note about this clone: Antigen specificity is unknown.

The source of this sequence is a woman under 30 in good health and CMV-seronegative. This chain links TRBV6-1 with TRBJ1-1; D possibly corresponds to TRBD1 (5 bases). Sequencing was carried out using PBMCs. The CDR3 is CAWPRIEDMNTEAFF. As DNA, the CDR3 is TGTGCCTGGCCAAGGATTGAGGACATGAACACTGAAGCTTTCTTT.